The clone carrying this T cell receptor (beta chain) was detected only a few times. TCRdb reprocessed the RT-PCR reads with MiXCR, giving one entry per CDR3 protein. The top ten clones hold 3.6% of a sample with more than 550,000 distinct CDR3 sequences, approximately 15% of them seen once. Sequences were obtained from memory CD4+ T cells from blood. The TCR sequence derives from a female donor in good health, serving as a healthy control.

For the CDR3, the DNA is TGTGCCAGCAGCTTAACCGTGGGACGCCAAAGGGGCACCGGGGAGCTGTTTTTT. Encoded protein: CASSLTVGRQRGTGELFF. The chain carries TRBV7-2 and TRBJ2-2; D is tentatively TRBD1 or TRBD2 (5 bases each). With 2 bases removed from V and 4 bases from J, the gap between germline ends came to 20 bases. This CDR3 has 18 amino acids. Germline V gene lookup returns CDR1 SGHTA and CDR2 FQGNSA.